The 5 T cell receptor beta chains below were found in one sample sequenced in a study of blood T cell repertoires in COVID-19. Sequenced by immunoSEQ multiplex PCR; TCRdb stores in-frame clones only, minus some. The sample includes about 98,000 clones, 75% to 90% of them seen just once. Sample: peripheral blood. The origin of the receptors is a woman aged 45-59 years with COVID-19, enrolled during active disease.

In nucleotides, the CDR3 is TGTGCCAGCGGCTTAGCGGGGGGGACAGATACGCAGTATTTT. Protein product: CASGLAGGTDTQYF. The chain joins TRBV6-5 to TRBJ2-3, with 11 bases aligning to TRBD2. Germline CDR1 is MNHEY and CDR2 is SVGAGI. This CDR3 is built from 14 residues. Unmatched junction bases numbered 4, after V lost 8 bases and J lost 3 bases.

The chain employs TRBV30 and TRBJ1-1, with D maybe TRBD1 (6 bases). The germline V gene has CDR1 GTSNPN and CDR2 SVGIG (reference sequence). V lost 8 bases to trimming and J lost 3 bases, with 16 bases between them. This CDR3 has 13 amino acids. CDR3 region: CAGGAIGDTEAFF. Written as DNA, the CDR3 is TGTGCCGGGGGGGCCATCGGAGACACTGAAGCTTTCTTT. The full variable domain, with the rest looked up from reference TRBV30 and TRBJ1-1, is SQTIHQWPATLVQPVGSPLSLECTVEGTSNPNLYWYRQAAGRGLQLLFYSVGIGQISSEVPQNLSASRPQDRQFILSSKKLLLSDSGFYLCAGGAIGDTEAFFGQGTRLTVV.

V is TRBV7-9 and J is TRBJ1-5, with D perhaps matching TRBD1 (5 bases). CDR1 and CDR2 (germline): SEHNR, FQNEAQ (reference sequence). V lost 3 bases, J lost 6 bases, and 15 bases lay in between. The CDR3 runs 15 residues. The CDR3: CASSLSGRGAQPQHF. The CDR3 nucleotides read TGTGCCAGCAGCTTGAGCGGGCGAGGGGCTCAGCCCCAGCATTTT.

The chain employs TRBV18 and TRBJ2-1, with 9 bases fitting TRBD2. The germline CDR1 and CDR2 sequences are KGHSH and LQKENI. After removal of 3 bases from V and 3 bases from J, the junction contained 3 bases not matched to a gene. The CDR3 is made up of 15 amino acids. CDR3 bases: TGTGCCAGCTCACCGGCTAGCGGGGACTACAATGAGCAGTTCTTC. Its protein product is CASSPASGDYNEQFF.

There are a few counts of this clone. This chain connects TRBV9 to TRBJ2-2; TRBD2 aligns across 10 bases. This CDR3 is built from 18 residues. Per germline, CDR1 SGDLS and CDR2 YYNGEE. J gave up 5 bases and V 4 bases, and 14 bases lay outside the gene matches. CDR3 coding DNA: TGTGCCAGCAGCCTACAGGCGTGGGTAGCGGGGGGTACCGGGGAGCTGTTTTTT. Its protein product is CASSLQAWVAGGTGELFF.